Described below is a single T cell receptor beta chain sequence and its context. Its antigen is as yet unknown. The data originate from a study of CD8+CD57+ T cells in acquired aplastic anemia. Background on the study: The DNA of sorted CD4+ and CD8+ cells averaged approximately 2.9 ug. The study's findings and limits: Found in both controls and patients were around 29 CD8+ CDR3 sequences.

Flow cytometry had shown expanded CD8+CD57+ cells in the patients chosen for sequencing. Every patient was diagnosed with severe acquired aplastic anemia. Patient blood was sampled before any therapy had been received. According to the study, genomic DNA was the template for TCR beta VDJ and CDR3 profiling. MiXCR, applied by TCRdb to the reads, yields one record per CDR3 protein. This sample has just over 150,000 distinct CDR3 sequences, with around 52% found just once. This CDR3 is built from 13 residues. V lost 5 bases and J 7 bases, leaving 14 bases between the germline ends. Germline CDR1 ENHRY, CDR2 SYGVKD.

This chain links TRBV10-3 with TRBJ1-1, with D possibly matching TRBD1 (6 bases). This TCR was sampled from a human donor with aplastic anemia. The sequenced sample consisted of sorted CD4+, CD8+, or CD8+CD57+ T cells (not recorded which) from PBMCs. Here the CDR3 reads CAISRGGGVEAFF. The CDR3 DNA reads as TGTGCCATCAGTAGAGGGGGGGGAGTTGAAGCTTTCTTT.